The sequence of this T cell receptor (beta chain) was determined in a study of vaccination and CD4 T cells after COVID-19. Study background: Control cultures were supplied with a CEFX pool, an HIV-1 Nef pool, or no peptide at all.

With the Oncomine TCR Beta short-read assay, DNA from cultured CD4+ T cells was sequenced. Scientists extracted genomic DNA from CD4+ T cells grown in culture. One entry per CDR3 protein, called by TCRdb with MiXCR from the PCR reads. The sample lists roughly 24,000 distinct CDR3 sequences, approximately 40% occurring once. Regarding this clonotype: Its cognate antigen is unknown.

The sample's treatment: roughly 11-day PBMC culture with coronavirus spike peptide pools or control peptides (ViraFEST assay). After removal of 2 bases from V and 6 bases from J, the junction contained 7 bases not matched to a gene. Germline CDR1 is MDHEN and CDR2 is SYDVKM. This CDR3 has 15 amino acids. What was sequenced was CD4+ T cells from blood, cultured in vitro. This chain links TRBV28 with TRBJ2-7, with 10 nucleotides matching TRBD1. The clonotype was recovered from a human donor who had recovered from COVID-19. This CDR3 reads CASSLPDRGRGEQYF. The CDR3 bases are TGTGCCAGCAGTTTACCAGACAGGGGGCGCGGCGAGCAGTACTTC.